The text below deals with one T cell receptor (beta chain). The antigen is undetermined. CDR3 length: 16 residues. Germline values: CDR1 SEHNR, CDR2 FQNEAQ (reference sequence). J was trimmed by 0 bases and V by 5 bases; bases with no gene match: 5. The table came from immunoSEQ multiplex PCR; TCRdb's copy has only in-frame clones and leaves some out. There are about 97,000 clones in the sample; roughly 91% occur only once, and approximately 7.5% lies in the top ten. These data are taken from a study of T cell responses to AZD1222 COVID-19 vaccine. Study-level results: Spike was spanned by vaccine-associated CD4 TCRs, which were dominant at 160-218 and 743-854. Within unmutated variant regions lay the reported targets of nearly half of spike-specific TCRs. When two AZD1222 doses had been given, Spike-specific TCR breadth and depth rose. Clonal diversity may have been underestimated in mostly white British donors.

The rearrangement uses TRBV7-9 and TRBJ1-3, with 9 nucleotides matching TRBD1. This clonotype originated in an adult in good health. The sequenced sample was peripheral blood, obtained on day 0 of AZD1222 vaccination. The chain's CDR3 is CASSARQGGSGNTIYF. CDR3 DNA sequence: TGTGCCAGCAGCGCAAGACAGGGGGGCTCTGGAAACACCATATATTTT.